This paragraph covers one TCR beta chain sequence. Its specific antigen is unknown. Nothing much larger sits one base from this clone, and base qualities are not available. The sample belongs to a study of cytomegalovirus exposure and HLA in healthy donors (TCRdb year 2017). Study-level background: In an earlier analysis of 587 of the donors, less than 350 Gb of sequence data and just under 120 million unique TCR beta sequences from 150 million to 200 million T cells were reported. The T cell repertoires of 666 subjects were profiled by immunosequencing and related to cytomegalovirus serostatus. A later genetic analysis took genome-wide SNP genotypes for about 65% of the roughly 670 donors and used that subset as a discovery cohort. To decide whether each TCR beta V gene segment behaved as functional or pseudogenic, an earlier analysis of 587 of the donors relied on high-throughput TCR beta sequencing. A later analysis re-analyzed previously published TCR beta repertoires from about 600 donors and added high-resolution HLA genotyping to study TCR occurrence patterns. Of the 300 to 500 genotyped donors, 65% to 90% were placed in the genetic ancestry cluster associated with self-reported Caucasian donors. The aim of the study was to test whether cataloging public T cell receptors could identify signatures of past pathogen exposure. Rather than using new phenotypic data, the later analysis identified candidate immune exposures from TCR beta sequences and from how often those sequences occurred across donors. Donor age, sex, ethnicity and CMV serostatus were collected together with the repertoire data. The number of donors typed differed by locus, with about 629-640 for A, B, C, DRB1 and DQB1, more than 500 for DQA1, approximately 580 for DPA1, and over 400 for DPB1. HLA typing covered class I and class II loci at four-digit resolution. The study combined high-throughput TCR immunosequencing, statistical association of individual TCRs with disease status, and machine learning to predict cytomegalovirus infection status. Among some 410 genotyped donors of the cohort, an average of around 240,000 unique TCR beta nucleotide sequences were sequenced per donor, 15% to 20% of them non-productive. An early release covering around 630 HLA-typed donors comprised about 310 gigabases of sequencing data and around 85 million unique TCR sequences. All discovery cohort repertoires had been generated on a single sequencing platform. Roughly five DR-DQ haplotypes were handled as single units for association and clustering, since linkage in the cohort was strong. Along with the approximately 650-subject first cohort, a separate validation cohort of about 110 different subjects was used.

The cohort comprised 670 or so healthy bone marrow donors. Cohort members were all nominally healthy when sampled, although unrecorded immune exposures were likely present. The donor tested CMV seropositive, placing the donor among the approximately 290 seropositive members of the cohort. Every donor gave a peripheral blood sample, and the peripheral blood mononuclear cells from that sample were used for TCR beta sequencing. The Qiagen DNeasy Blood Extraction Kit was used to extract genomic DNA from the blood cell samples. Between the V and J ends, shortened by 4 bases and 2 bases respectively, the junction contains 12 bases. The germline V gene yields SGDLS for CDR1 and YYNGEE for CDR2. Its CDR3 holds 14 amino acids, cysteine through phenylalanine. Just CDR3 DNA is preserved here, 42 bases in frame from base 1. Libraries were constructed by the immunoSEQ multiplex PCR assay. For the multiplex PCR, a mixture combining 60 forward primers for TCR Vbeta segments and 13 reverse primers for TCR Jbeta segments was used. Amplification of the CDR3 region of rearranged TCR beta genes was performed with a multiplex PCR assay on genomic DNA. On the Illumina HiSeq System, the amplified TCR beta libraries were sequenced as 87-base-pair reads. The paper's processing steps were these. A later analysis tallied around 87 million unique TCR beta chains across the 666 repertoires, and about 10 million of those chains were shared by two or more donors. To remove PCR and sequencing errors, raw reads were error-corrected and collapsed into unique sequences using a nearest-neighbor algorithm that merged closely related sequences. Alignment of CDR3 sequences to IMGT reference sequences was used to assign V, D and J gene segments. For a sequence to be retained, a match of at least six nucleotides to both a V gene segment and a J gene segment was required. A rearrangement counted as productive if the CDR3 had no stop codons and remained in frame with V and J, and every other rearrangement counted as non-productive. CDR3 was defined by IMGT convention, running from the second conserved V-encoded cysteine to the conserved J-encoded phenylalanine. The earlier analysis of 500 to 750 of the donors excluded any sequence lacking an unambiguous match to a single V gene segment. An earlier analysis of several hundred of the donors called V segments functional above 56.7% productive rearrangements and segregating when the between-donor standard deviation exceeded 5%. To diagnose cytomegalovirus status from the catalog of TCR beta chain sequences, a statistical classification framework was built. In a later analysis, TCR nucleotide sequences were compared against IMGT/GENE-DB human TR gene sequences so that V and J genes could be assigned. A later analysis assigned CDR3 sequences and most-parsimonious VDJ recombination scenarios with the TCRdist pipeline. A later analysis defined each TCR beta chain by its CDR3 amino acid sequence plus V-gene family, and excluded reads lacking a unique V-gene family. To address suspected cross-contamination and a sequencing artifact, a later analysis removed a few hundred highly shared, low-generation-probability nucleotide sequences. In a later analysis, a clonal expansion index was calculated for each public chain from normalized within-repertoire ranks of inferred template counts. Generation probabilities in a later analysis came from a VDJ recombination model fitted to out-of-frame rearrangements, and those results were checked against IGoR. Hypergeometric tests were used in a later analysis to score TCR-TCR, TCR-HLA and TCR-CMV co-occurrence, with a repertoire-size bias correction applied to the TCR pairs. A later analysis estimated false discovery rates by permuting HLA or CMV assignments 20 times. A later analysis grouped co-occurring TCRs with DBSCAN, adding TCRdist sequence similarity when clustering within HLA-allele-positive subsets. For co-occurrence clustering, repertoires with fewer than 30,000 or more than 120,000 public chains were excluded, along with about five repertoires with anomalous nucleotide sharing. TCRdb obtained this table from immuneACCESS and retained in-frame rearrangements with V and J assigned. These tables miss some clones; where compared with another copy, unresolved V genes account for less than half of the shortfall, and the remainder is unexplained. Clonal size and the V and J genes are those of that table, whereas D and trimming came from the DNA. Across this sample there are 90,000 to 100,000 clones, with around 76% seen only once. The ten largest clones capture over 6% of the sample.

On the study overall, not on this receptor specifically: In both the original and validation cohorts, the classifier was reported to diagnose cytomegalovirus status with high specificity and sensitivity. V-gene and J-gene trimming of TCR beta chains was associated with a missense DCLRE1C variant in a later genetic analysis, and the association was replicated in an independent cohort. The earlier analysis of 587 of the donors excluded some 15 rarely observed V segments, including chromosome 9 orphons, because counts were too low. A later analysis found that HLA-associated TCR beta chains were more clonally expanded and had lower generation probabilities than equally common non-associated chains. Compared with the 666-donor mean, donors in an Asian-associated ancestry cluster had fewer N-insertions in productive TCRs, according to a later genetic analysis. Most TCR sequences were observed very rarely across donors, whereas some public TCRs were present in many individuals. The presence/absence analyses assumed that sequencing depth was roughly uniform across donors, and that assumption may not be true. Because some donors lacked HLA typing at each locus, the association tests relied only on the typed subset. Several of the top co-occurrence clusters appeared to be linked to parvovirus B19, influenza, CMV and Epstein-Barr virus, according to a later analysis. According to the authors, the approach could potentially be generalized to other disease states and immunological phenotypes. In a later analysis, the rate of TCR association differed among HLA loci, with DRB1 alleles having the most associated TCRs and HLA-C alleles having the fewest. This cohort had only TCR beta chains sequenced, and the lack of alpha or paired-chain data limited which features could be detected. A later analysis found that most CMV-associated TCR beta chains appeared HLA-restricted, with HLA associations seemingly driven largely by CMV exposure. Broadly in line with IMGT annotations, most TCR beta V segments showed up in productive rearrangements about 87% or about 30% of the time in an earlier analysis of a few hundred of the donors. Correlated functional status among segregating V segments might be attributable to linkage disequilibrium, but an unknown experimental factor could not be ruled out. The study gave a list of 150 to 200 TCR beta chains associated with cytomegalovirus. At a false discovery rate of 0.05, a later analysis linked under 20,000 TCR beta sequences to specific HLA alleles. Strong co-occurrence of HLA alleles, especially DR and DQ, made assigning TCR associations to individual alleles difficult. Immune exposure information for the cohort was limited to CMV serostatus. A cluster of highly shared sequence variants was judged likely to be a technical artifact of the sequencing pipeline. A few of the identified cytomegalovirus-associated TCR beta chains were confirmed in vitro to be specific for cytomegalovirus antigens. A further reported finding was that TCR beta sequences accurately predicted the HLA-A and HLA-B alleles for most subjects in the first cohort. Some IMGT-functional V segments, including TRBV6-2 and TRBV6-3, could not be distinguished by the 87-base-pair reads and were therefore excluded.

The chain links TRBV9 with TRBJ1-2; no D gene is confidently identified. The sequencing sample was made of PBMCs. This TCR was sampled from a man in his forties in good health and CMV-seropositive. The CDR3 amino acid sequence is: CASSRAGENYGYTF. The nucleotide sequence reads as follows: TGTGCCAGCAGCCGGGCCGGGGAAAACTATGGCTACACCTTC.